This T cell receptor (beta chain) was observed in a study of response to subunit inactivated influenza vaccine (dated by TCRdb to the late 2010s). Broadly, across the study: Deep quantitative profiling of the T cell receptor repertoire was used in the study to follow responses to a trivalent subunit inactivated influenza vaccine.

V and J are trimmed by 4 bases and 9 bases, and the gene matches miss 9 bases of the junction. CDR3 length: 16 amino acids, cysteine to phenylalanine. The sequence is cut down to CDR3 DNA, 48 bases in frame from base 1. The germline V gene specifies LGHNA as CDR1 and YSLEER as CDR2. As concerns this clonotype: Its antigen target is currently unknown. No clone much larger than this one lies a single base away; base qualities are absent.

Library preparation used RT-PCR. Sequencing used an Illumina HiSeq 2500. In TCRdb, the public reads were trimmed at Q25 with fastp and aligned with MiXCR, with productive beta chains retained. Entries are consolidated by CDR3 protein sequence, retaining the most common genes and DNA. Counted in this sample were about 780,000 distinct CDR3 sequences; under 20% of them appeared once. Approximately 11% of the sample comes from the top ten. Study-wide findings and limitations: The authors suggested that each seasonal influenza vaccination may recruit only a limited number of new T cells.

Sequenced here: PBMCs from blood, sampled approximately 5 days after vaccination. The rearranged segments are TRBV4-3 and TRBJ2-1; 13 nucleotides in the junction match TRBD2. The clonotype comes from a man aged 50 or older who received an inactivated influenza vaccine. Donor details come from another sample of the same person, matched by shared clones. The CDR3 protein sequence reads: CASSPAGTSGKSEQFF. The DNA sequence is TGCGCCAGCAGCCCAGCGGGGACTAGCGGGAAAAGTGAGCAGTTCTTC.